The 4 T cell receptor beta chains below all came from one sample that was sequenced in a study of blood T cell repertoires in COVID-19. The method was immunoSEQ multiplex PCR; TCRdb's version includes in-frame clones alone and lacks a portion of them. The repertoire consists of about 210,000 clones, with 80% to 90% occurring once and the leading ten covering roughly 1.5%. Material for sequencing was peripheral blood. Receptors were obtained from a man younger than 30 with active or convalescent COVID-19.

This chain connects TRBV5-4 to TRBJ2-1, with D perhaps TRBD2 (5 bases). This CDR3 contains 12 residues. V was clipped by 2 bases and J by 15 bases, with 15 bases between them. Germline CDR1 reads SGHNT; CDR2 reads YYREEE (reference sequence). CDR3 bases: TGTGCCAGCAGCTTATCCGGGGAGACACCGTTCTTC. Protein: CASSLSGETPFF.

J is TRBJ2-5 and V is TRBV18; D is ambiguous. Germline V gives CDR1 KGHSH, CDR2 LQKENI. The CDR3 has 11 amino acids. Trimming stripped 6 bases from V and 2 bases from J, with 4 bases between. The CDR3 protein is CASSLQETQYF. The CDR3 coding sequence is TGTGCCAGCTCTCTACAAGAGACCCAGTACTTC.

This clone was counted a single time. The chain recombines TRBV24-1 with TRBJ1-5, with D perhaps matching TRBD1 (6 bases). The CDR3 has 19 amino acids. Germline V gives CDR1 KGHDR, CDR2 SFDVKD. With 4 bases removed from V and 0 bases from J, the gap between germline ends came to 21 bases. CDR3 bases: TGTGCCACCAGTGACCCATCCACTACAGGGACCCATAGCAATCAGCCCCAGCATTTT. Protein product: CATSDPSTTGTHSNQPQHF.

This clone was seen more than once but under ten times. The J gene is TRBJ1-3, the V gene TRBV25-1; the D gene is possibly TRBD1 (5 bases). Germline lookup yields CDR1 MGHDK and CDR2 SYGVNS. The V end lost 6 bases, the J end lost 4 bases, and 13 bases lay between the germline ends. The CDR3 length is 14 residues. CDR3 residues: CASSRGVQGNTIYF. The CDR3 coding sequence is TGTGCCAGCAGCCGGGGGGTACAAGGAAACACCATATATTTT.